Listed here is a single TCR beta chain. What it binds is unknown. Profiling relied on immunoSEQ multiplex PCR, and the TCRdb table lists in-frame clones only, not all of them. Of 13,000 or so clones in the sample, 55% to 70% were seen once. The data are from a study of radiation and T cells in renal cell carcinoma. The study's findings and limits: Irradiated tumors held more dominant CDR3 motifs than control tumors. In nephrectomy-only tumors, top 100 clonotypes averaged roughly 45%, versus around 50% irradiated.

Treatment of the sample: treatment-naive control, cytoreductive nephrectomy. The receptor comes from a man aged 45-65 years with renal cell carcinoma. Sequences were derived from tumor tissue, sampled from a patient whose treatment was nephrectomy without radiotherapy.

CDR3 nucleotide sequence: TGTGCCAGCTCAGACAGGAACTATGGCTACACCTTC. Protein product: CASSDRNYGYTF. The chain employs TRBV18 and TRBJ1-2; D possibly corresponds to TRBD1 (6 bases). Germline assignment: CDR1 KGHSH and CDR2 LQKENI. This CDR3 region has 12 residues. V was clipped by 5 bases and J by 2 bases, with 6 bases between them.